This TCR beta chain is drawn from a study of blood T cell repertoires in COVID-19. Overall study: There were acute and convalescent COVID-19 samples, and they came from the United States, Italy and Spain. Nucleic acid was either cDNA or gDNA, and it came from T cells, B-cell-depleted T cells, or PBMCs.

The method was immunoSEQ multiplex PCR; TCRdb's version includes in-frame clones alone and lacks a portion of them. The sample lists hundreds of thousands of clones; 83% were seen once. The CDR3 is made up of 14 amino acids. After removal of 0 bases from V and 10 bases from J, the junction contained 4 bases not matched to a gene. CDR1 is SGHNT and CDR2 is YYREEE in the germline V gene (reference sequence). Input material: peripheral blood. The receptor's source is a woman in her forties or fifties who had recovered from COVID-19. This rearrangement joins TRBV5-4 to TRBJ2-2; 9 nucleotides match TRBD2. The chain's CDR3 is CASSLGGGAVELFF. Written as DNA, the CDR3 is TGTGCCAGCAGCTTGGGCGGGGGGGCCGTGGAGCTGTTTTTT.